One sample yielded the 9 T cell receptor beta chains listed below, sequenced in a study of cytomegalovirus exposure and HLA in healthy donors (dated by TCRdb to 2016 to 2017). Receptor libraries were prepared by the immunoSEQ multiplex PCR assay. For the multiplex PCR, a mixture combining 60 forward primers for TCR Vbeta segments and 13 reverse primers for TCR Jbeta segments was used. TCRdb provides this immuneACCESS table in a form limited to in-frame rearrangements. Some clones are lacking; in checked studies, under half of them reflect an unresolved V gene, and why the rest are absent is not known. The sample table records some 150,000 clones; roughly 80% of these occur just once. Of the sample, about 4.5% is held by the ten largest clones. Sequencing was carried out using PBMCs. These receptors were collected from a man aged 25 to 45 in good health and CMV-seronegative.

The chain links TRBV11-2 to TRBJ2-7, with D unclear. This CDR3 comprises 11 residues. Germline V lookup: CDR1 SGHAT, CDR2 FQNNGV. V was cut by 3 bases and J by 9 bases, with 9 bases left in between. The CDR3 region has the DNA TGTGCCAGCAGCTTGGGCGCGCCGCAGTACTTC. Protein product: CASSLGAPQYF.

In its sample, this clone was seen once. The chain recombines TRBV5-6 with TRBJ2-2, with 10 positions matching TRBD2. The trim removed 4 bases at V and 4 bases at J, leaving 13 bases unmatched. CDR3 length: 18 residues. Germline V gene sequence: CDR1 SGHDT, CDR2 YYEEEE. CDR3 sequence: CASSPGGGLAFFTGELFF. The CDR3 DNA follows: TGTGCCAGCAGCCCTGGGGGGGGACTAGCGTTCTTCACCGGGGAGCTGTTTTTT.

The V gene is TRBV27, the J gene TRBJ1-2; the D is unclear. Trimming cost V 3 bases and J 8 bases, with 13 bases left between them. CDR1 and CDR2 (germline): MNHEY, SMNVEV (reference sequence). CDR3 size: 13 residues. The CDR3 sequence is CASSFAGPGGYTF. Written as DNA, the CDR3 is TGTGCCAGCAGTTTCGCTGGGCCAGGCGGCTACACCTTC.

V gene TRBV6-5 combines with J gene TRBJ2-1; 8 bases align to TRBD2. Per germline, CDR1 MNHEY and CDR2 SVGAGI. The ends lost 2 bases at V and 7 bases at J; junction bases unmatched: 10. The CDR3 is 16 amino acids. In DNA, the CDR3 is TGTGCCAGCAGTTACGCCGGGACTAGGTCTGCGAATGAGCAGTTCTTC. It yields the protein CASSYAGTRSANEQFF.

V is TRBV2 and J is TRBJ1-3, with 9 bases identical to TRBD1. The CDR3 is 15 amino acids. The germline gives CDR1 SNHLY, CDR2 FYNNEI. Losses at the gene ends were 8 bases for V and 0 bases for J; bases not matched to a gene: 5. This CDR3 is CASPTGGLSGNTIYF. The CDR3 DNA sequence: TGTGCCAGCCCGACAGGGGGGCTCTCTGGAAACACCATATATTTT.

V usage is TRBV28 and J usage is TRBJ1-2; 8 nucleotides match TRBD1. CDR3 length: 14 amino acids. The germline V gene has CDR1 MDHEN and CDR2 SYDVKM. V trimming: 5 bases; J trimming: 6 bases; junction bases outside the gene matches: 8. In DNA, the CDR3 is TGTGCCAGCAGTCTTCTACGACAGGGGCATGGCTACACCTTC. It translates to CASSLLRQGHGYTF.

The chain recombines TRBV29-1 with TRBJ1-1; 7 bases agree with TRBD1. The junction had 6 bases not matched to a gene; V was cut back by 6 bases and J by 2 bases. The CDR3 loop spans 13 amino acids. Germline V CDR1 and CDR2: SQVTM, ANQGSEA. The CDR3 sequence is CSVAGQLNTEAFF. The CDR3 nucleotides read TGCAGCGTCGCGGGACAGCTAAACACTGAAGCTTTCTTT. Together with reference TRBV29-1 and TRBJ1-1, the CDR3 gives the full variable domain: SAVISQKPSRDICQRGTSLTIQCQVDSQVTMMFWYRQQPGQSLTLIATANQGSEATYESGFVIDKFPISRPNLTFSTLTVSNMSPEDSSIYLCSVAGQLNTEAFFGQGTRLTVV.

The genes are TRBV27 and TRBJ2-5; D might be TRBD2 (5 bases). The CDR3 totals 15 residues. The ends were cut back, 10 bases at V and 0 bases at J, with 18 bases in the middle. Germline V lookup: CDR1 MNHEY, CDR2 SMNVEV (reference sequence). CDR3 residues: CATGEGGWYQETQYF. The CDR3, as DNA: TGTGCCACCGGGGAAGGCGGATGGTACCAAGAGACCCAGTACTTC.

The chain combines TRBV27 with TRBJ1-1, with D tentatively TRBD1 (6 bases). CDR3 length: 16 amino acids. Germline CDR1 MNHEY, CDR2 SMNVEV (reference sequence). V was cut by 3 bases and J by 4 bases, with 18 bases left in between. The DNA for the CDR3 is TGTGCCAGCAGTTTTCTCCCATTGCCCAGGGGCACTGAAGCTTTCTTT. It encodes CASSFLPLPRGTEAFF.